The clone carrying this T cell receptor (beta chain) has ten or more counts. Its specificity is not known. Individual cDNA molecules each received unique molecular identifiers attached to them. TCRdb independently ran MiXCR on the 5' RACE reads; one entry per CDR3 protein. The table includes fewer than 85,000 distinct CDR3 sequences, approximately 11% detected once. This record comes from a study of early T cells in non-severe SARS-CoV-2 infection. About the research overall: Sequencing targeted bulk RNA from unsorted whole blood, leaving chains unpaired.

CDR1 and CDR2 (germline): SQVTM, ANQGSEA. The germline V and J ends were trimmed by 7 bases and 8 bases, with 20 bases remaining between them. This CDR3 spans 14 amino acids. Study results and caveats: Matching with VDJdb favored anti-spike CD8 responses (missing private and CD4 specificities).

The sample consisted of whole blood, taken at baseline. This clonotype was sampled from an adult who was a healthcare worker with PCR-confirmed SARS-CoV-2 infection or an uninfected control (not recorded which). The chain links TRBV29-1 to TRBJ2-2, with a tentative D call TRBD1 (6 bases). The CDR3 is CSAGERTDRGELFF. In nucleotides, the CDR3 is TGCAGCGCAGGCGAAAGAACAGACAGGGGGGAGCTGTTTTTT.